This TCR beta chain was captured in a study of early T cells in non-severe SARS-CoV-2 infection. Study-level information: Unsorted whole blood bulk RNA was sequenced, with unpaired chains. Notes on the study in general: Clonotype matching in VDJdb favored anti-spike CD8 responses and did not capture private and CD4 specificities.

Germline lookup yields CDR1 LGHDT and CDR2 YNNKEL (reference sequence). The germline V and J ends were trimmed by 0 bases and 2 bases, with 14 bases remaining between them. The CDR3 sequence is 17 residues long. Attachment of unique molecular identifiers to individual cDNA molecules was performed. TCRdb re-derived calls from the 5' RACE reads in MiXCR, one entry per CDR3 protein. The data show 85,000 to 100,000 distinct CDR3 sequences, approximately 10% seen once. On this clonotype itself: Antigen unknown.

This chain connects TRBV3-1 to TRBJ2-1; tentatively, D is TRBD1 (5 bases). The material sequenced was whole blood, taken at baseline. The source is an adult who was a healthcare worker with PCR-confirmed SARS-CoV-2 infection or an uninfected control (not recorded which). The CDR3, as DNA: TGTGCCAGCAGCCAAGACCCAGTGGGGCCACCCTACAATGAGCAGTTCTTC. It is translated as CASSQDPVGPPYNEQFF.